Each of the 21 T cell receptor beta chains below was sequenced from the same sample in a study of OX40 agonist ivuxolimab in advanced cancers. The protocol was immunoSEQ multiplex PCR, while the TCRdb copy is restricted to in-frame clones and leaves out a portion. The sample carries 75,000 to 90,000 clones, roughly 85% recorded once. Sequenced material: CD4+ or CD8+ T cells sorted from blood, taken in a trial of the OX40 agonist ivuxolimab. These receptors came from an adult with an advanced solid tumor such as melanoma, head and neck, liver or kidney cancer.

This CDR3 reads CASSLGLASSYGYTF. For the CDR3, the DNA is TGTGCCAGCAGCTTGGGGCTGGCCAGCTCCTATGGCTACACCTTC. The chain couples TRBV5-8 to TRBJ1-2; D uncertain. Germline CDR1 SGHTS, CDR2 YDEGEE. The CDR3 runs to 15 residues. The germline V and J ends were trimmed by 0 bases and 4 bases, with 13 bases remaining between them. The whole variable domain, filled in from reference TRBV5-8 and TRBJ1-2, reads EAGVTQSPTHLIKTRGQQATLRCSPISGHTSVYWYQQALGLGLQFLLWYDEGEERNRGNFPPRFSGRQFPNYSSELNVNALELEDSALYLCASSLGLASSYGYTFGSGTRLTVV.

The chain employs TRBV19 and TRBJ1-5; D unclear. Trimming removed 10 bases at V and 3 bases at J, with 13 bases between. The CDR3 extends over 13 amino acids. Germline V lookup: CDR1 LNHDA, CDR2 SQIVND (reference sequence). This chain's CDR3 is CATNGPFNQPQHF. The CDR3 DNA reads TGTGCCACCAACGGGCCGTTCAATCAGCCCCAGCATTTT.

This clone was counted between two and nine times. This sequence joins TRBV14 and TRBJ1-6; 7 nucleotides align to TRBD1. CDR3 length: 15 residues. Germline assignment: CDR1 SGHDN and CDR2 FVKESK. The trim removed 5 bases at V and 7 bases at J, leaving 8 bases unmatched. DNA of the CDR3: TGTGCCAGCAGCTTACGGACAGGCTCCAATTCACCCCTCCACTTT. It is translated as CASSLRTGSNSPLHF.

CDR3 amino acids: CASSRDNEQFF. The CDR3 nucleotides read TGTGCCAGCAGCCGAGACAATGAGCAGTTCTTC. The chain employs TRBV7-8 and TRBJ2-1; D gene uncertain. This CDR3 is built from 11 residues. Per germline, CDR1 SGHVS and CDR2 FQNEAQ. Trimming shortened V by 5 bases and J by 5 bases, and 4 bases separated the two germline ends.

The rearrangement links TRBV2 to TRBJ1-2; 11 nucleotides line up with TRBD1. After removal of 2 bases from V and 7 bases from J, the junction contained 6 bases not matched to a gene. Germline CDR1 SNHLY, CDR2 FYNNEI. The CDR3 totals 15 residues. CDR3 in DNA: TGTGCCAGCAGTGAACGGACAGGGGGCGCATCTGGCTACACCTTC. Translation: CASSERTGGASGYTF.

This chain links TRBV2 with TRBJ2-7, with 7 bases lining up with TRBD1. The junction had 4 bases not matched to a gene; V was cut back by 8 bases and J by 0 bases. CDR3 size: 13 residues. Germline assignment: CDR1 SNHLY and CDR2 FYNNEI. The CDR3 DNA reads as TGTGCCAGCGAGACAGGGAACTCCTACGAGCAGTACTTC. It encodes CASETGNSYEQYF.

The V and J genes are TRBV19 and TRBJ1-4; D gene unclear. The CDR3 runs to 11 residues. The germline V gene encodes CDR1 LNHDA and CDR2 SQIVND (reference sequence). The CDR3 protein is CATETNEKLFF. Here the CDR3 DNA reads TGTGCTACGGAGACTAATGAAAAACTGTTTTTT.

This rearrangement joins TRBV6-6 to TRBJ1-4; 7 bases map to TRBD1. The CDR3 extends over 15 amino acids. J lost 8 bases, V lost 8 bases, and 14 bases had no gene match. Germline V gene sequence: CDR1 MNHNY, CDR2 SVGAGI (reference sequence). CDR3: CASSGTAESGEKLFF. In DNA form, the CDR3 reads TGTGCCAGCTCAGGGACAGCCGAGTCAGGGGAAAAACTGTTTTTT.

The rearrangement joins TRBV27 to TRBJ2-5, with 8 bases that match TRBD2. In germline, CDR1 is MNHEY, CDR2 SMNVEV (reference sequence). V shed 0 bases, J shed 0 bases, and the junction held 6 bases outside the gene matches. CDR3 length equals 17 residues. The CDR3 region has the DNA TGTGCCAGCAGTTTATCGAGAGCGGGGGTTTACCAAGAGACCCAGTACTTC. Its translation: CASSLSRAGVYQETQYF.

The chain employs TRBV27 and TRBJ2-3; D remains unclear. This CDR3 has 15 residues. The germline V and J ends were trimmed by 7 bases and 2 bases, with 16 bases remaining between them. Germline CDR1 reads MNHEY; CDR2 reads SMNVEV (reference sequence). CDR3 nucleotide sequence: TGTGCCAGCACCCCCTCCGGGTGGAACACAGATACGCAGTATTTT. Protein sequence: CASTPSGWNTDTQYF.

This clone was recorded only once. The CDR3: CASSQVDRRADTIYF. In DNA form, the CDR3 reads TGTGCCAGCAGCCAAGTGGACCGCCGGGCGGACACCATATATTTT. The chain combines TRBV5-6 with TRBJ1-3; no firm D call. The CDR3 contains 15 residues. Germline V gives CDR1 SGHDT, CDR2 YYEEEE. Trimming cost V 4 bases and J 8 bases, with 19 bases left between them.

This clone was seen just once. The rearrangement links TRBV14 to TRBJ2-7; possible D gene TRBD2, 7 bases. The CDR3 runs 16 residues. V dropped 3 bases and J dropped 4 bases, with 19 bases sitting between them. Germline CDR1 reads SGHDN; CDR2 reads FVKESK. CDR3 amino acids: CASSHPAYREGYEQYF. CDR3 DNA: TGTGCCAGCAGCCATCCTGCGTACAGGGAGGGATACGAGCAGTACTTC.

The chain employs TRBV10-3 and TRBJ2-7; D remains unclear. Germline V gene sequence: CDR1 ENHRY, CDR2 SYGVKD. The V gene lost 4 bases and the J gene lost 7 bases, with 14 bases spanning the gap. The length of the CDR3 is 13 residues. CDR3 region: CAISALELGEQYF. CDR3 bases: TGTGCCATCAGTGCTCTTGAGTTGGGGGAGCAGTACTTC.

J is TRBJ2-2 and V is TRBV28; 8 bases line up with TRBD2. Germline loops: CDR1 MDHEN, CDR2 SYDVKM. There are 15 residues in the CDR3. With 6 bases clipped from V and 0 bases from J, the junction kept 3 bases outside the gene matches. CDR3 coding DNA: TGTGCCAGCAGAGGAGCGGGGGCGAACACCGGGGAGCTGTTTTTT. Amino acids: CASRGAGANTGELFF.

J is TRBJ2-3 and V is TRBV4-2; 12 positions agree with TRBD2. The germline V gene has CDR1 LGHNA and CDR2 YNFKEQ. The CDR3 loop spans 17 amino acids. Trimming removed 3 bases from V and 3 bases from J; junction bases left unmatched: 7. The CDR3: CASSQRASGRETDTQYF. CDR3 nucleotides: TGTGCCAGCAGCCAGCGGGCTAGCGGGAGGGAGACAGATACGCAGTATTTT.

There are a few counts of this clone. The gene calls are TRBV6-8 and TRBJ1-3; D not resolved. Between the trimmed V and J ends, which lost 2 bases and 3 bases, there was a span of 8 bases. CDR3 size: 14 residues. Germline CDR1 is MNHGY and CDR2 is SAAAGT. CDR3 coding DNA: TGTGCCAGCAGTTACACTACAAGTGGAAACACCATATATTTT. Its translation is CASSYTTSGNTIYF.

DNA for the CDR3: TGCGCCAGCAGCTTGGCCCTTGGGCCAGGGCAGGGAGTCGAGCAGTACTTC. Its protein is CASSLALGPGQGVEQYF. This sequence joins TRBV5-1 and TRBJ2-7, with D possibly being TRBD1 or TRBD2 (5 bases each). V was clipped by 0 bases and J by 6 bases, with 22 bases between them. CDR3 length: 17 residues. The germline V gene encodes CDR1 SGHRS and CDR2 YFSETQ.

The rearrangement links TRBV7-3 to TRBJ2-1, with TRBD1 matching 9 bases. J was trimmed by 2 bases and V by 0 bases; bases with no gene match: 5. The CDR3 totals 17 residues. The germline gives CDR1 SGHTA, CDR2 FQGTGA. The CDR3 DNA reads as TGTGCCAGCAGCTTAACGGGCCGGGACAGGGCCTACAATGAGCAGTTCTTC. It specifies CASSLTGRDRAYNEQFF.

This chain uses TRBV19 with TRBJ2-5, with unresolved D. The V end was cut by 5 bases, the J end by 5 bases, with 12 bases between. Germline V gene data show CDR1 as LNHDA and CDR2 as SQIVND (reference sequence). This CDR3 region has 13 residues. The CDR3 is CASSQLPRETQYF. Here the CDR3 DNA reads TGTGCCAGTAGTCAGCTACCCCGGGAGACCCAGTACTTC.

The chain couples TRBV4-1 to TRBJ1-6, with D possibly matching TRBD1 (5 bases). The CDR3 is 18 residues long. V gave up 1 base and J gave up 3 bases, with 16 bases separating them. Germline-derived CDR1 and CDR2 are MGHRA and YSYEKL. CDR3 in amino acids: CASSQGTYGQGYNSPLHF. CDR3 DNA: TGCGCCAGCAGCCAAGGCACTTACGGGCAGGGCTATAATTCACCCCTCCACTTT.

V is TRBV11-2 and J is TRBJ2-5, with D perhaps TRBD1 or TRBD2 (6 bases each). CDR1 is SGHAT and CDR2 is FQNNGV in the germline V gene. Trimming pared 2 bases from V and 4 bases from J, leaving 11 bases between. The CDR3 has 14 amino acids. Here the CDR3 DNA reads TGTGCCAGCAGCTTAATCGGGGGCCCAGAGACCCAGTACTTC. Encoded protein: CASSLIGGPETQYF.